A single sample is the source of the 2 T cell receptor beta chains below, sequenced in a study of beta chain features in type 1 diabetes. General study points: Researchers report that Type 1 diabetes patients had moderately but significantly shorter TCRB CDR3s across all four CD4+ subsets.

cDNA synthesis used the whole RNA isolate, giving expressed TCRB sequences. The assay was immunoSEQ multiplex PCR, and TCRdb's table has in-frame clones only and misses some. The sample lists under 300,000 clones; more than 15% were seen once. What these receptors recognize is not known. The sequencing sample was made of naive CD4+ T cells from blood. These receptors all come from a man between 25 and 39 years old with type 1 diabetes.

A few counts support this clone. This sample also contains other DNA sequences that code for the same CDR3. This rearrangement joins TRBV11-2 to TRBJ2-3; no firm D call. Trimming left V 1 base short and J 6 bases short, with 5 bases between. CDR1 is SGHAT, CDR2 FQNNGV, per germline. The CDR3 runs to 12 residues. CDR3 sequence: CASSLVADTQYF. CDR3 bases: TGTGCCAGCAGCTTAGTCGCTGATACGCAGTATTTT.

The chain is built from TRBV6-1 and TRBJ2-3, with TRBD2 matching 14 bases. Germline loops: CDR1 MNHNS, CDR2 SASEGT. The junction had 2 bases not matched to a gene; V was cut back by 3 bases and J by 6 bases. The CDR3 has 15 residues. CDR3 amino acids: CASSEGTSGSDTQYF. DNA of the CDR3: TGTGCCAGCAGTGAGGGGACTAGCGGGAGCGATACGCAGTATTTT.